A single sample gave rise to the 9 T cell receptor beta chains below, sequenced in a study of T-cell reconstitution after alpha-beta-depleted transplantation in children. Unique molecular identifiers were built into the TCRbeta library. Via MiXCR, TCRdb re-called the PCR reads, giving one row per CDR3 protein. The sample has 540,000 or so distinct CDR3 sequences, 23% seen once; the top ten hold 13% to 15%. Specimen: PBMCs, mostly from graft donor cells, collected 360 days after TCRalphabeta/CD19-depleted stem cell transplant. These TCRs come from a boy under three years old who had a stem cell transplant for acute myeloid leukemia, so the T cells may come from the graft donor.

This clonotype was recorded a few times. The chain has TRBV20-1 and TRBJ2-1; D may be TRBD2 (6 bases). The CDR3 runs to 15 residues. Trimming cost V 0 bases and J 8 bases, with 17 bases left between them. Germline-derived CDR1 and CDR2 are DFQATT and SNEGSKA (reference sequence). In DNA form, the CDR3 reads TGCAGTGCTAGAGATTGGCGGGGAGGCACGGATGAGCAGTTCTTC. It specifies CSARDWRGGTDEQFF.

This clonotype was recorded a few times. The V and J genes are TRBV2 and TRBJ2-5, with D possibly TRBD2 on 5 matching bases. V gave up 8 bases and J gave up 4 bases, with 11 bases separating them. The CDR3 is 12 amino acids. Looked up from germline, CDR1 is SNHLY and CDR2 is FYNNEI. The CDR3 loop is CASALGRETQYF. The CDR3 DNA reads TGTGCCAGCGCCCTAGGGAGAGAGACCCAGTACTTC.

The chain carries TRBV12-3 or TRBV12-4 and TRBJ2-3; 9 bases map to TRBD1. With V trimmed by 6 bases and J by 1 base, 2 bases remained unmatched. The CDR3 is 14 amino acids. The CDR3, as DNA: TGTGCCAGCAGACAGGGGGCACGCACAGATACGCAGTATTTT. Encoded protein: CASRQGARTDTQYF.

This clonotype was seen a few times. The chain has TRBV28 and TRBJ2-4, with 7 bases identical to TRBD1. Germline loops: CDR1 MDHEN, CDR2 SYDVKM. This CDR3 comprises 20 residues. The V gene end was trimmed by 5 bases and the J gene end by 0 bases; junction bases not matched to a gene: 19. In DNA, the CDR3 is TGTGCCAGCAGTCCGCCGAGGACAGGTGAATCCGACCTAGCCAAAAACATTCAGTACTTC. Amino acid sequence: CASSPPRTGESDLAKNIQYF.

This clonotype was detected ten times or more. V is TRBV3-1 and J is TRBJ2-3; 9 bases line up with TRBD1. CDR1 is LGHDT, CDR2 YNNKEL, per germline (reference sequence). The V and J ends lost 1 base and 0 bases, in that order; junction bases with no gene match: 8. CDR3 length: 18 amino acids. CDR3 DNA sequence: TGTGCCAGCAGCCAAGGACAGGGGGTATACTCTAGCACAGATACGCAGTATTTT. Protein sequence: CASSQGQGVYSSTDTQYF.

This clonotype was counted at least ten times. In nucleotides, the CDR3 is TGCAGTGCTAGAGAAGGACAGGGGTCTGGCTACACCTTC. Residues: CSAREGQGSGYTF. The chain has TRBV20-1 and TRBJ1-2, with TRBD1 matching 9 bases. With 0 bases clipped from V and 7 bases from J, the junction kept 3 bases outside the gene matches. The germline V gene has CDR1 DFQATT and CDR2 SNEGSKA (reference sequence). This CDR3 is 13 amino acids long.

This clonotype turned up a few times. The V gene is TRBV6-4, the J gene TRBJ2-1, with TRBD2 matching 13 bases. V lost 2 bases, J lost 8 bases, and 3 bases stayed unmatched. The CDR3 spans 15 residues. Looked up from germline, CDR1 is MRHNA and CDR2 is SNTAGT. The CDR3, as DNA: TGTGCCAGCAGTGACCCCGGGACTAGCGGGGATGAGCAGTTCTTC. Protein: CASSDPGTSGDEQFF.

The chain links TRBV12-3 or TRBV12-4 to TRBJ1-6; the match to TRBD1 covers 7 bases. V was pared by 6 bases and J by 7 bases, with 6 bases of the junction left unmatched. The CDR3 runs 14 residues. The CDR3 region has the DNA TGTGCCAGCAGGCTCGGGACAGACAATTCACCCCTCCACTTT. As protein: CASRLGTDNSPLHF.

The CDR3 nucleotides are TGTGCCAGCAGTTACAGTCCCGGGACGGGTAATGAAAAACTGTTTTTT. This translates into CASSYSPGTGNEKLFF. The chain uses TRBV6-5 and TRBJ1-4; maybe TRBD1 (5 bases). The CDR3 length is 16 residues. The germline CDR1 and CDR2 sequences are MNHEY and SVGAGI. Trimming shortened V by 2 bases and J by 4 bases, and 14 bases separated the two germline ends.